This TCR beta chain stems from a study of cytomegalovirus exposure and HLA in healthy donors. PCR used 60 Vbeta primers and 13 Jbeta primers. Under the authors' procedure: Roughly 83 million unique TCR beta chains, roughly 11 million of them shared, were counted by a later analysis. Profiling relied on immunoSEQ multiplex PCR, and the TCRdb table lists in-frame clones only, not all of them. V, J and clone size are taken as reported in that table, and D and trimming were inferred from the DNA itself. The table has over 120,000 clones, approximately 80% seen once. This clone was found a few times. Its matching antigen is unknown. V lost 6 bases, J lost 7 bases, and 7 bases lay in between. Germline V gene sequence: CDR1 LGHNT, CDR2 FRNRAP. The CDR3 contains 12 residues. Study-wide findings and caveats: Reports described diagnosis of cytomegalovirus status by the classifier as highly specific and sensitive. Overall, roughly 160 TCR beta chains were annotated as cytomegalovirus-associated.

This TCR came from a man between 45 and 60 years old in good health and CMV-seronegative. The chain is built from TRBV12-5 and TRBJ2-6, with D uncertain. Sequenced material: PBMCs. The CDR3 here is CASGPSANVLTF. In nucleotides, the CDR3 is TGTGCTAGTGGGCCAAGCGCCAACGTCCTGACTTTC.